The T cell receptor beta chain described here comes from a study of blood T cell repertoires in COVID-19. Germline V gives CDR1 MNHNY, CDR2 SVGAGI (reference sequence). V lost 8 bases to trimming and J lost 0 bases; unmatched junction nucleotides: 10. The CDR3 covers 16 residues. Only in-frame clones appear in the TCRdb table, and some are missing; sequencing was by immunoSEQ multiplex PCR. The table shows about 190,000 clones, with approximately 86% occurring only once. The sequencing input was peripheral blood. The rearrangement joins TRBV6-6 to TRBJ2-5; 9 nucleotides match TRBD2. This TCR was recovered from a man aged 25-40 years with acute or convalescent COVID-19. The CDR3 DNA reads TGTGCCAGCCAGAAGGGGACTAGCTATCACCAAGAGACCCAGTACTTC. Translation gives CASQKGTSYHQETQYF.